The 17 T cell receptor beta chains below come from one sample, sequenced in a study of post-analysis software for immune sequencing data. General study findings and limits: TRBV5-6, TRBV5-1 and TRBV20-1 belonged to a set of a handful of TRBV segments that were more frequent in patients than controls.

Their antigens are not known. Unique molecular identifiers were built into the TCR beta cDNA libraries. From the PCR reads, TCRdb called clonotypes with MiXCR, one entry per CDR3 protein. Of 450,000 to 700,000 distinct CDR3 sequences in the sample, roughly 40% were seen once. The sequencing input was blood. All receptors come from a girl aged 10-17 years with multiple sclerosis.

This clonotype was found once. V gene TRBV12-3 or TRBV12-4 combines with J gene TRBJ2-7; 7 nucleotides line up with TRBD1. V lost 5 bases and J lost 0; bases outside the gene matches: 10. The CDR3 runs to 16 residues. The CDR3 DNA is TGTGCCAGCAGTAGCTCCCCGACAGGGAGCTCCTACGAGCAGTACTTC. Translating it yields CASSSSPTGSSYEQYF.

This clonotype has more than one count but fewer than ten. The chain is built from TRBV5-1 and TRBJ2-3, with 11 bases lining up with TRBD2. The V gene end was trimmed by 7 bases and the J gene end by 0 bases; junction bases not matched to a gene: 4. In germline, CDR1 is SGHRS, CDR2 YFSETQ. The CDR3 totals 15 residues. The CDR3 here is CASLAGGTSTDTQYF. The CDR3 nucleotides are TGCGCCAGCCTAGCGGGGGGAACGAGCACAGATACGCAGTATTTT.

The chain joins TRBV6-5 to TRBJ2-4; D ambiguous. The DNA end is a closer match to TRBJ2-7, so the J assignment may be wrong. The length of the CDR3 is 15 residues. Germline CDR1 and CDR2: MNHEY and SVGAGI. CDR3 amino acids: CASSYSNTRAYEQYF. The DNA for the CDR3 is TGTGCCAGCAGTTACTCGAATACCAGAGCCTACGAGCAGTACTTC.

This clonotype came up many times. The rearrangement uses TRBV12-3 or TRBV12-4 and TRBJ2-7; possibly TRBD1 for D (6 bases). This CDR3 spans 13 amino acids. The V gene lost 5 bases and the J gene lost 5 bases, with 13 bases spanning the gap. The chain's CDR3 is CASSPHTGNEQYF. As DNA, the CDR3 is TGTGCCAGCAGTCCCCATACAGGGAACGAGCAGTACTTC.

This clonotype was detected a few times. CDR3 sequence (DNA): TGTGCCAGCAGTTTAAGCTATGGCTACACCTTC. Residues: CASSLSYGYTF. This chain links TRBV12-3 or TRBV12-4 with TRBJ1-2; D ambiguous. The CDR3 loop spans 11 amino acids. The V and J ends lost 2 bases and 4 bases respectively, with 2 bases between them.

The V gene is TRBV12-3 or TRBV12-4, the J gene TRBJ1-5; D may be TRBD1 (6 bases). The CDR3 is 14 amino acids. The V end lost 6 bases, the J end lost 4 bases, and 13 bases lay between the germline ends. CDR3 loop: CASRRTGLNQPQHF. The CDR3 DNA reads as TGTGCCAGCAGGCGTACAGGGTTAAATCAGCCCCAGCATTTT.

V usage is TRBV29-1 and J usage is TRBJ2-3; the match to TRBD1 covers 8 bases. Germline V lookup: CDR1 SQVTM, CDR2 ANQGSEA. V dropped 6 bases and J dropped 4; count of bases not matched to a gene: 9. The CDR3 has 14 amino acids. Written as DNA, the CDR3 is TGCAGCGTCGCTGACAGGGGTCTCGCAGATACGCAGTATTTT. Amino acids: CSVADRGLADTQYF.

V is TRBV5-1 and J is TRBJ2-3; 9 bases map to TRBD2. CDR3 size: 14 residues. The V segment lost 0 bases and the J segment 7 bases; nucleotides outside the gene matches: 3. Germline V gene lookup returns CDR1 SGHRS and CDR2 YFSETQ. For the CDR3, the DNA is TGCGCCAGCAGCTTGGAAGCGGGAGGAAATACGCAGTATTTT. Amino acids: CASSLEAGGNTQYF.

The V gene is TRBV7-6, the J gene TRBJ2-7; maybe TRBD1 (5 bases). CDR1 is SGHVS and CDR2 is FNYEAQ in the germline V gene. This CDR3 spans 14 amino acids. V was pared by 5 bases and J by 5 bases, with 16 bases between. Here the CDR3 reads CASSPSGASHEQYF. The CDR3 coding sequence is TGTGCCAGCAGCCCGTCTGGGGCGAGCCACGAGCAGTACTTC.

The chain is built from TRBV20-1 and TRBJ2-1; 7 bases line up with TRBD1. The germline V gene has CDR1 DFQATT and CDR2 SNEGSKA (reference sequence). This CDR3 is 13 amino acids long. J was trimmed by 8 bases and V by 2 bases; bases with no gene match: 6. CDR3 loop: CSARNRGVHEQFF. CDR3 sequence (DNA): TGCAGTGCTAGAAACAGGGGAGTCCATGAGCAGTTCTTC.

For this clonotype: At one boundary the junction diverges from the germline segment, which might be a read error. This rearrangement joins TRBV7-3 to TRBJ2-3; D perhaps matches TRBD1 (5 bases). This CDR3 spans 14 amino acids. Germline CDR1 reads SGHTA; CDR2 reads FQGTGA. CDR3 amino acids: CASSLRGSTGTQYF. The CDR3 DNA sequence: TGTGCCAGCAGCTTAAGAGGAAGTACAGGTACGCAGTATTTT.

The V gene is TRBV12-3 or TRBV12-4, the J gene TRBJ1-5; D may be TRBD1 (5 bases). The CDR3 is 13 residues long. V was clipped by 2 bases and J by 7 bases, with 9 bases between them. CDR3 protein: CASSLRGRQPQHF. DNA for the CDR3: TGTGCCAGCAGTTTACGGGGGAGACAGCCCCAGCATTTT.

The J gene is TRBJ2-1, the V gene TRBV12-3 or TRBV12-4; D is perhaps TRBD1 (7 bases). V lost 6 bases and J lost 3, with 12 bases in between. The CDR3 is 14 residues long. This CDR3 is CASRGGTDYNEQFF. The CDR3 DNA reads TGTGCCAGCAGGGGCGGGACAGACTACAATGAGCAGTTCTTC.

The V call is TRBV5-5, the J call TRBJ2-3, with D unclear. The V and J ends lost 4 bases and 6 bases respectively, with 9 bases between them. The length of the CDR3 is 12 residues. Germline V CDR1 and CDR2: SGHKS, YYEKEE (reference sequence). CDR3 nucleotides: TGTGCCAGCAGCGCACGGGTCGATACGCAGTATTTT. This codes for CASSARVDTQYF. The complete variable domain, with remaining parts taken from reference TRBV5-5 and TRBJ2-3, reads DAGVTQSPTHLIKTRGQQVTLRCSPISGHKSVSWYQQVLGQGPQFIFQYYEKEERGRGNFPDRFSARQFPNYSSELNVNALLLGDSALYLCASSARVDTQYFGPGTRLTVL.

This clonotype was picked up a small number of times. The chain is built from TRBV12-3 or TRBV12-4 and TRBJ1-2, with D maybe TRBD1 (5 bases). Trimming cost V 4 bases and J 8 bases, with 14 bases left between them. This CDR3 is built from 13 residues. In DNA form, the CDR3 reads TGTGCCAGCAGTTGGGGGGATCAGCTCGGCTACACCTTC. Protein product: CASSWGDQLGYTF.

V and J are TRBV7-9 and TRBJ1-2; weak D call: TRBD1 (6 bases). The CDR3 loop spans 12 amino acids. Germline V CDR1 and CDR2: SEHNR, FQNEAQ (reference sequence). V lost 10 bases, J lost 2 bases, and 11 bases lay in between. This chain's CDR3 is CAIIQGNYGYTF. In DNA form, the CDR3 reads TGTGCCATCATACAGGGCAACTATGGCTACACCTTC.

The rearrangement links TRBV12-3 or TRBV12-4 to TRBJ2-4; D possibly corresponds to TRBD2 (6 bases). The CDR3 totals 14 residues. Deletions cut 6 bases from V and 7 bases from J, with 16 bases between. The CDR3 sequence is CASSGDWGSNIQYF. CDR3 nucleotide sequence: TGTGCCAGCAGCGGGGACTGGGGCTCTAACATTCAGTACTTC.